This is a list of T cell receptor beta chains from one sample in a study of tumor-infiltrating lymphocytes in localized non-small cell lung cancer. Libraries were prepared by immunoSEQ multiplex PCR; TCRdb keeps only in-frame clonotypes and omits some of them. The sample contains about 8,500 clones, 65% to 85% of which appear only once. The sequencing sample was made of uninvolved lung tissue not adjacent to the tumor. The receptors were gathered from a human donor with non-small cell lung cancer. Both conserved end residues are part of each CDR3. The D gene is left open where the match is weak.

CDR3 DNA: TGTGCCAGCAGTCCCTTGGCGGGGGGGATGTACGAGCAGTACTTC; CDR3 protein: CASSPLAGGMYEQYF; D gene: TRBD2; V gene: TRBV2; CDR3 length: 15; J gene: TRBJ2-7
CDR3 DNA: TGCGCCAGCAGCCCAGGGTACTACGAGCAGTACTTC; CDR3 protein: CASSPGYYEQYF; D gene: .; V gene: TRBV4-1; CDR3 length: 12; J gene: TRBJ2-7
CDR3 DNA: TGTGCCAGCACTAGCGGGAATTTCACAGATACGCAGTATTTT; CDR3 protein: CASTSGNFTDTQYF; D gene: TRBD2; V gene: TRBV2; CDR3 length: 14; J gene: TRBJ2-3
CDR3 DNA: TGTGCCAGCAGCTCAGGGGGGAATCGAGACAAAAACATTCAGTACTTC; CDR3 protein: CASSSGGNRDKNIQYF; D gene: .; V gene: TRBV7-9; CDR3 length: 16; J gene: TRBJ2-4
CDR3 DNA: TGTGCCAGCAGCACCCTTTGGAACACTGAAGCTTTCTTT; CDR3 protein: CASSTLWNTEAFF; D gene: .; V gene: TRBV7-9; CDR3 length: 13; J gene: TRBJ1-1
CDR3 DNA: TGTGCCAGCAGCGTAGGTCCAGAAGGTTCCTACGAGCAGTACTTC; CDR3 protein: CASSVGPEGSYEQYF; D gene: .; V gene: TRBV9; CDR3 length: 15; J gene: TRBJ2-7
CDR3 DNA: TGTGCCAGCAGTGAGTGGGCCGTCTACACTGAAGCTTTCTTT; CDR3 protein: CASSEWAVYTEAFF; D gene: .; V gene: TRBV6-1; CDR3 length: 14; J gene: TRBJ1-1
CDR3 DNA: TGTGCCAGCAGCCAAGACCACAGGGGCGCGGAGCTGTTTTTT; CDR3 protein: CASSQDHRGAELFF; D gene: TRBD1; V gene: TRBV14; CDR3 length: 14; J gene: TRBJ2-2
CDR3 DNA: TGTGCCAGTAGTCTGGAAGTGCAATACGAGCAGTACTTC; CDR3 protein: CASSLEVQYEQYF; D gene: .; V gene: TRBV19; CDR3 length: 13; J gene: TRBJ2-7
CDR3 DNA: TGTGCCAGCAGTTATGGGGGGCGGCAGCCCCAGCATTTT; CDR3 protein: CASSYGGRQPQHF; D gene: .; V gene: TRBV6-6; CDR3 length: 13; J gene: TRBJ1-5
CDR3 DNA: TGTGCCAGCAGCGAGAAGGGGGTTCACGGCAAACTGTTTTTT; CDR3 protein: CASSEKGVHGKLFF; D gene: .; V gene: TRBV7-9; CDR3 length: 14; J gene: TRBJ1-4